This entry lists 23 T cell receptor beta chains sequenced from one sample in a study of PD-1 blockade in classical Hodgkin lymphoma. All trial patients relapsed after autologous stem cell transplantation. Profiled with immunoSEQ multiplex PCR; TCRdb holds only in-frame clones, not every one. The sample gives 120,000 to 150,000 clones, less than 80% of which show up once; roughly 9.2% is in the top ten. Material: peripheral blood mononuclear cells (PBMCs), obtained before the second cycle of nivolumab. These receptors all come from a human donor with classical Hodgkin lymphoma.

This clone was recorded once. The J gene is TRBJ1-2, the V gene TRBV10-3, with 8 bases that match TRBD1. J lost 2 bases, V lost 7 bases, and 6 bases had no gene match. CDR3 length: 14 amino acids. The germline CDR1 and CDR2 sequences are ENHRY and SYGVKD. The CDR3, as DNA: TGTGCCATCACTGACAGGGGACTGAACTATGGCTACACCTTC. Translating gives CAITDRGLNYGYTF.

The chain links TRBV6-5 to TRBJ1-1; TRBD1 might be the D (6 bases). The CDR3 has 15 residues. In germline, CDR1 is MNHEY, CDR2 SVGAGI. Trimming left V 3 bases short and J 0 bases short, with 11 bases between. The CDR3 reads CASSYMNRVNTEAFF. CDR3 nucleotides: TGTGCCAGCAGTTATATGAACAGGGTGAACACTGAAGCTTTCTTT.

This clone was counted a single time. The rearrangement uses TRBV9 and TRBJ2-2, with D perhaps TRBD2 (5 bases). V lost 0 bases to trimming and J lost 5 bases, with 8 bases between them. The CDR3 contains 14 residues. Germline CDR1 is SGDLS and CDR2 is YYNGEE. The DNA for the CDR3 is TGTGCCAGCAGCGTAGGGAGCGGTACCGGGGAGCTGTTTTTT. This encodes CASSVGSGTGELFF.

The CDR3 reads CASSIVGPSYEQYF. The CDR3 coding sequence is TGTGCCAGTAGTATAGTTGGACCGTCCTACGAGCAGTACTTC. The chain carries TRBV19 and TRBJ2-7; no definite D call. This CDR3 spans 14 amino acids. Trimming left V 1 base short and J 1 base short, with 8 bases between. CDR1 and CDR2 from the germline V gene are LNHDA and SQIVND (reference sequence).

The V call is TRBV29-1, the J call TRBJ1-2; D is unresolved. Germline CDR1 reads SQVTM; CDR2 reads ANQGSEA. V lost 0 bases and J 4 bases, leaving 9 bases between the germline ends. CDR3 size: 13 residues. DNA of the CDR3: TGCAGCGTTGAAGATTTCCCCTCCTATGGCTACACCTTC. Its translation is CSVEDFPSYGYTF.

In this sample, this clone turned up a few times. This chain connects TRBV19 to TRBJ1-1; D possibly corresponds to TRBD1 (6 bases). The germline gives CDR1 LNHDA, CDR2 SQIVND (reference sequence). The CDR3 covers 13 residues. V dropped 5 bases and J dropped 4 bases, with 11 bases sitting between them. The CDR3 sequence is CASSDDRPTEAFF. CDR3 DNA sequence: TGTGCCAGTAGTGACGACAGGCCCACTGAAGCTTTCTTT.

The CDR3 DNA sequence: TGTGCCAGCAGTCCAATCCAGGGCTCTCGCACTGAAGCTTTCTTT. Translated: CASSPIQGSRTEAFF. The V and J genes are TRBV6-6 and TRBJ1-1; a possible D gene is TRBD1 (5 bases). Trimming took off 5 bases at V and 4 bases at J, with 17 bases between the two ends. Germline lookup yields CDR1 MNHNY and CDR2 SVGAGI (reference sequence). The CDR3 loop spans 15 amino acids.

The CDR3 spells CASSFFRATDTQYF. In nucleotides, the CDR3 is TGTGCCAGCAGTTTCTTTCGGGCCACAGATACGCAGTATTTT. This sequence joins TRBV27 and TRBJ2-3; D not certain. Germline V gene sequence: CDR1 MNHEY, CDR2 SMNVEV (reference sequence). The CDR3 has 14 amino acids. Trimming took 3 bases from V and 2 from J, leaving 9 bases between them.

The V and J genes are TRBV7-3 and TRBJ2-1; D might be TRBD2 (5 bases). Germline lookup yields CDR1 SGHTA and CDR2 FQGTGA. Trimming took off 5 bases at V and 2 bases at J, with 19 bases between the two ends. This CDR3 comprises 17 residues. In nucleotides, the CDR3 is TGTGCCAGCAGCAGAGCCCCCGGGGTCCCCCCCTACAATGAGCAGTTCTTC. Translating gives CASSRAPGVPPYNEQFF.

The chain is built from TRBV2 and TRBJ2-5; 8 bases are a match to TRBD2. V gave up 6 bases and J gave up 5 bases; unmatched junction bases: 5. The CDR3 has 13 amino acids. Germline V lookup: CDR1 SNHLY, CDR2 FYNNEI. For the CDR3, the DNA is TGTGCCAGCAGGGGCGGGGGGATGGAGACCCAGTACTTC. Its protein product is CASRGGGMETQYF.

The CDR3 is CASSPGSVGTGELFF. The CDR3, as DNA: TGTGCCAGCAGCCCCGGTAGCGTTGGCACCGGGGAGCTGTTTTTT. V is TRBV11-3 and J is TRBJ2-2; maybe TRBD2 (5 bases). V lost 5 bases, J lost 4 bases, and 14 bases lay in between. Germline-derived CDR1 and CDR2 are SGHNT and YENEEA. The CDR3 consists of 15 residues. Drawing the rest from reference TRBV11-3 and TRBJ2-2, the complete variable domain is EAGVVQSPRYKIIEKKQPVAFWCNPISGHNTLYWYLQNLGQGPELLIRYENEEAVDDSQLPKDRFSAERLKGVDSTLKIQPAELGDSAVYLCASSPGSVGTGELFFGEGSRLTVL.

The CDR3 sequence is CASSFRLAGVEEQYF. CDR3 DNA sequence: TGTGCCAGCAGCTTTCGACTAGCGGGAGTGGAAGAGCAGTACTTC. The J gene is TRBJ2-7, the V gene TRBV5-8; the match to TRBD2 covers 12 bases. Unmatched junction bases numbered 7, after V lost 2 bases and J lost 7 bases. The CDR3 covers 15 residues. The V gene's germline CDR1 is SGHTS and CDR2 YDEGEE.

The rearrangement links TRBV7-2 to TRBJ2-1; weak D call: TRBD2 (5 bases). Germline V gene data show CDR1 as SGHTA and CDR2 as FQGNSA. V lost 0 bases, J lost 9 bases, and 12 bases lay in between. The CDR3 is 14 amino acids. The CDR3 loop reads CASSLAGVWSEQFF. CDR3 coding DNA: TGTGCCAGCAGCTTAGCGGGAGTTTGGAGTGAGCAGTTCTTC.

With respect to this clone: Other DNA sequences of this sample code for an identical CDR3. The chain has TRBV28 and TRBJ2-6; 7 positions match TRBD1. The CDR3 has 15 amino acids. Germline lookup yields CDR1 MDHEN and CDR2 SYDVKM. V lost 4 bases, J lost 2 bases, and 2 bases stayed unmatched. The CDR3 protein is CASSSTGAGANVLTF. CDR3 sequence (DNA): TGTGCCAGCAGTTCCACAGGGGCTGGGGCCAACGTCCTGACTTTC.

This clone is labeled as medium-sized. The J gene is TRBJ2-7, the V gene TRBV27; 10 nucleotides line up with TRBD2. The CDR3 is 14 residues long. Germline values: CDR1 MNHEY, CDR2 SMNVEV (reference sequence). Trimming cost V 6 bases and J 0 bases; bases outside gene matches: 2. CDR3 sequence reads: CASRPSGGSYEQYF. In nucleotides, the CDR3 is TGTGCCAGCAGACCTAGCGGGGGCTCCTACGAGCAGTACTTC.

The V and J genes are TRBV4-1 and TRBJ1-4, with 7 positions matching TRBD1. Trimming cost V 0 bases and J 6 bases; bases outside gene matches: 7. Germline CDR1 reads MGHRA; CDR2 reads YSYEKL. The CDR3 totals 16 residues. CDR3 bases: TGCGCCAGCAGCCAAGAAGGGGGCGCTTGGTATGAAAAACTGTTTTTT. It yields the protein CASSQEGGAWYEKLFF.

V and J are TRBV19 and TRBJ2-2; D is undetermined. The CDR3 runs to 14 residues. V lost 6 bases and J 4 bases, leaving 12 bases between the germline ends. Germline loops: CDR1 LNHDA, CDR2 SQIVND (reference sequence). The CDR3 spells CASRKRQFTGELFF. DNA for the CDR3: TGTGCCAGTAGAAAACGGCAGTTCACCGGGGAGCTGTTTTTT.

This chain uses TRBV7-4 with TRBJ2-3; 8 bases align to TRBD2. This CDR3 is 16 amino acids long. Germline V lookup: CDR1 SGHVT, CDR2 SQSDAQ. Trimming removed 3 bases from V and 2 bases from J; junction bases left unmatched: 7. The CDR3: CASSFRTSGSTDTQYF. The CDR3 DNA follows: TGTGCCAGCAGCTTCCGAACTAGCGGATCCACAGATACGCAGTATTTT.

The genes are TRBV6-6 and TRBJ1-2; 7 positions agree with TRBD1. V was clipped by 8 bases and J by 2 bases; unmatched bases: 2. This CDR3 region has 12 residues. CDR1 and CDR2 from the germline V gene are MNHNY and SVGAGI (reference sequence). CDR3 residues: CASQDRNYGYTF. As DNA, the CDR3 is TGTGCCAGCCAGGACAGGAACTATGGCTACACCTTC.

This chain uses TRBV6-4 with TRBJ1-3; 7 bases fit TRBD1. J lost 0 bases, V lost 5 bases, and 4 bases had no gene match. Germline V lookup: CDR1 MRHNA, CDR2 SNTAGT. This CDR3 comprises 15 residues. This CDR3 is CASSLRDSSGNTIYF. DNA of the CDR3: TGTGCCAGCAGTCTTCGGGACAGCTCTGGAAACACCATATATTTT.

This clone has a single count. The chain links TRBV7-3 to TRBJ2-7; D tentatively reads TRBD1 or TRBD2 (5 bases each). Trimming took off 2 bases at V and 0 bases at J, with 17 bases between the two ends. This CDR3 region has 17 residues. Germline V gives CDR1 SGHTA, CDR2 FQGTGA. CDR3 DNA: TGTGCCAGCAGCTTATTGGGACCTAGCCTTAGCTCCTACGAGCAGTACTTC. It is translated as CASSLLGPSLSSYEQYF.

The J gene is TRBJ2-2, the V gene TRBV5-4; 8 bases map to TRBD1. The CDR3 consists of 15 residues. The germline V gene encodes CDR1 SGHNT and CDR2 YYREEE (reference sequence). V was pared by 3 bases and J by 5 bases, with 6 bases of the junction left unmatched. CDR3 DNA: TGTGCCAGCAGCTCCCCAGGGGGCTGGACCGGGGAGCTGTTTTTT. This translates into CASSSPGGWTGELFF.

This clone was counted between two and nine times. CDR3 amino acids: CASSSLATDTQYF. In nucleotides, the CDR3 is TGTGCCAGCAGCTCACTAGCGACAGATACGCAGTATTTT. This chain uses TRBV7-3 with TRBJ2-3, with 7 bases that match TRBD2. The CDR3 is made up of 13 amino acids. Germline CDR1 and CDR2: SGHTA and FQGTGA. V trimming: 4 bases; J trimming: 3 bases; junction bases outside the gene matches: 1.